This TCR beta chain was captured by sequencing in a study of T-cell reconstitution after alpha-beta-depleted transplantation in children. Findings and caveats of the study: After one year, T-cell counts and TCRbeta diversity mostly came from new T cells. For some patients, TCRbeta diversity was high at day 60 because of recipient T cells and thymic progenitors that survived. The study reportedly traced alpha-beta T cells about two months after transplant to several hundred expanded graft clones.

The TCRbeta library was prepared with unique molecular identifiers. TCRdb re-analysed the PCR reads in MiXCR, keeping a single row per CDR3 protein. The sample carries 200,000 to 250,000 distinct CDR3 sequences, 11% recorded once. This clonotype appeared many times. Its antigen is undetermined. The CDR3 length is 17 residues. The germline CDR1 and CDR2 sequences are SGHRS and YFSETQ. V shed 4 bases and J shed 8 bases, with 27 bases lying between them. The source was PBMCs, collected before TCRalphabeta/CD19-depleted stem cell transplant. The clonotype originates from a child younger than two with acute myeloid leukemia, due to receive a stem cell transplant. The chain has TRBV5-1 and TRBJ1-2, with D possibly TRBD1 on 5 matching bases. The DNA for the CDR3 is TGCGCCAGCAGCCTTGTCGGGGGGACGGACTTCTCGAGAGGCTACACCTTC. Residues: CASSLVGGTDFSRGYTF.